These 6 T cell receptor beta chains share one sample of origin, sequenced in a study of graft-versus-host responses after intestinal transplantation. Repertoires were generated with immunoSEQ multiplex PCR, while TCRdb's copy carries only in-frame clones and drops some. The sample contains nearly 110,000 clones, roughly 90% of which appear only once. Their target antigens are unknown. The material sequenced was unstimulated CD4+ T cells sorted from spleen or lymph node cells, taken before transplant. Every receptor here comes from a human donor who was the organ donor for an intestinal transplant.

The V and J genes are TRBV7-2 and TRBJ1-6; tentatively, D is TRBD1 (5 bases). This CDR3 contains 16 residues. The V end was cut by 5 bases, the J end by 6 bases, with 17 bases between. From germline, CDR1 is SGHTA and CDR2 FQGNSA. The CDR3 DNA follows: TGTGCCAGCAGCACCCGGTCCCGGGGGAGTAATTCACCCCTCCACTTT. It codes for CASSTRSRGSNSPLHF.

This chain uses TRBV7-2 with TRBJ2-1; D remains unclear. Germline V gives CDR1 SGHTA, CDR2 FQGNSA. This CDR3 spans 12 amino acids. The V and J ends lost 1 base and 7 bases respectively, with 5 bases between them. The CDR3 DNA follows: TGTGCCAGCAGCTTAGTAGGGAATGAGCAGTTCTTC. Translating gives CASSLVGNEQFF.

The V gene is TRBV19, the J gene TRBJ2-1, with 9 bases that match TRBD2. V was clipped by 3 bases and J by 9 bases; unmatched bases: 9. The CDR3 has 15 residues. Germline assignment: CDR1 LNHDA and CDR2 SQIVND (reference sequence). The chain's CDR3 is CASSILGREGREQFF. DNA for the CDR3: TGTGCCAGTAGTATTTTAGGGCGGGAGGGCCGTGAGCAGTTCTTC.

The CDR3 reads CASSLGGGTQYF. The CDR3 DNA reads as TGTGCCAGCAGCTTGGGTGGAGGGACCCAGTACTTC. The chain is built from TRBV5-6 and TRBJ2-5; a possible D gene is TRBD2 (5 bases). V lost 0 bases to trimming and J lost 7 bases, with 7 bases between them. Germline-derived CDR1 and CDR2 are SGHDT and YYEEEE. This CDR3 has 12 residues.

The CDR3 here is CATRSGPSRETQYF. The CDR3 DNA reads TGTGCCACAAGGAGCGGGCCATCAAGGGAGACCCAGTACTTC. The gene calls are TRBV6-1 and TRBJ2-5; D may be TRBD2 (6 bases). V dropped 10 bases and J dropped 5 bases, with 20 bases sitting between them. Looked up from germline, CDR1 is MNHNS and CDR2 is SASEGT. The CDR3 totals 14 residues.

The chain couples TRBV11-2 to TRBJ2-3, with D maybe TRBD2 (6 bases). V dropped 5 bases and J dropped 9 bases, with 24 bases sitting between them. The germline V gene encodes CDR1 SGHAT and CDR2 FQNNGV. This CDR3 spans 16 amino acids. CDR3 coding DNA: TGTGCCAGCAGCCGATCCGGGGGACGGATCCGGGTGACGCAGTATTTT. It is translated as CASSRSGGRIRVTQYF.